The table lists the clone carrying this T cell receptor beta chain with a few counts. Its target is not known. RNA was isolated and reverse transcribed to cDNA, the sequencing template. Sequencing was performed with immunoSEQ multiplex PCR; in TCRdb, only in-frame clones are kept and a portion is missing. The top ten hold about 16% of the sample, which has 98,000 or so clones, 61% seen once. Germline lookup yields CDR1 SGDLS and CDR2 YYNGEE. Trimming at V came to 2 bases and at J to 6 bases, leaving 1 base not matched to a gene. The CDR3 loop spans 14 amino acids. This sample is part of a study of CD8+ T cells in alopecia areata. Study as a whole: Treated patients received oral tofacitinib, 5 to 10 mg twice daily.

Study results and caveats: Many expanded lesional clones remained in scalp and blood on tofacitinib.

Treatment reported: oral pan-JAK inhibitor, 5-10 mg twice daily. The sequence was collected from a human donor with alopecia areata. This rearrangement joins TRBV9 to TRBJ1-4; 10 bases align to TRBD1. Sequencing used CD8+ T cells sorted from blood, obtained at week 4, from a patient treated with tofacitinib. In nucleotides, the CDR3 is TGTGCCAGCAGCGTGACAGGGGGCCATGAAAAACTGTTTTTT. The encoded protein is CASSVTGGHEKLFF. Looking up the rest from reference TRBV9 and TRBJ1-4 gives the full variable domain: DSGVTQTPKHLITATGQRVTLRCSPRSGDLSVYWYQQSLDQGLQFLIQYYNGEERAKGNILERFSAQQFPDLHSELNLSSLELGDSALYFCASSVTGGHEKLFFGSGTQLSVL.